A selection of T cell receptor beta chains follows, all from one sample in a study of shared clonotypes between healthy human individuals. Sequenced by immunoSEQ multiplex PCR; TCRdb stores in-frame clones only, minus some. The sample holds hundreds of thousands of clones, about 96% seen once. The material sequenced was naive CD4+ T cells sorted from blood. The receptors were sampled from a woman in her thirties in good health. Both conserved end residues are part of each CDR3.

>TRBV19|TRBJ1-5
CASSKGPSQPQHF
>TRBV19|TRBJ2-3
CASSTGLAGRLDTQYF
>TRBV28|TRBJ2-7
CASSLNWASDYYEQYF
>TRBV5-4|TRBJ1-1
CASSLLEVGNTEAFF
>TRBV5-1|TRBJ2-7
CASSSTGAAYEQYF
>TRBV27|NA
CASSPKVQGANEQYF
>TRBV19|TRBJ1-5
CASSILGQPQHF
>TRBV25-1|TRBJ1-1
CASSEQERLGTEAFF
>TRBV15|TRBJ1-1
CATSISGQKNTEAFF
>TRBV30|TRBJ1-3
CAWAGSSGNTIYF
>TRBV11-2|TRBJ2-7
CASSLAGTFSYEQYF
>TRBV7-9|TRBJ2-7
CASSPRTSAYEQYF
>TRBV7-1|TRBJ2-7
CASSRLAGAYEQYF
>TRBV5-4|TRBJ2-3
CASTLQGADTQYF
>TRBV6-5|TRBJ1-4
CASSYIGGVGEKLFF
>TRBV15|TRBJ2-1
CATSRERGTEQFF
>TRBV28|TRBJ1-1
CASSFRAGRRNTEAFF
>TRBV10-2|TRBJ1-2
CASSDYLQGNYGYTF
>TRBV2|TRBJ2-2
CASRRDRSNTGELFF
>TRBV10-1|TRBJ2-7
CASSLGLADSYEQYF
>TRBV28|TRBJ1-4
CASSFLGEKLFF
>TRBV2|TRBJ2-5
CASNPDRVREETQYF
>TRBV7-6|TRBJ2-2
CASSRIPVAGGNTGELFF
>TRBV2|TRBJ2-2
CASSEAVPDVTGELFF
>TRBV9|TRBJ2-6
CASSVSGSGANVLTF
>TRBV18|TRBJ1-1
CASSPGGMNTEAFF